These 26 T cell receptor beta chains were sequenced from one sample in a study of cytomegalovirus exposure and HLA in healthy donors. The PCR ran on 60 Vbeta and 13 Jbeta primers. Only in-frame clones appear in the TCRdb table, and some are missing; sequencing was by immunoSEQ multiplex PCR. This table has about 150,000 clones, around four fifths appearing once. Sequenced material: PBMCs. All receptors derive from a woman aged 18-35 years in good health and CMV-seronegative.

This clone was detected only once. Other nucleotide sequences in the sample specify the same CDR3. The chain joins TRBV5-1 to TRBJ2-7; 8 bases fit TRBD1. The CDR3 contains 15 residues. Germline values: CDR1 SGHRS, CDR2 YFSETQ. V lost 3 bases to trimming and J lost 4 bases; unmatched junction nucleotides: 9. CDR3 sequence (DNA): TGCGCCAGCAGCTCGACGGGGACAGGAGGATACGAGCAGTACTTC. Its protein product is CASSSTGTGGYEQYF.

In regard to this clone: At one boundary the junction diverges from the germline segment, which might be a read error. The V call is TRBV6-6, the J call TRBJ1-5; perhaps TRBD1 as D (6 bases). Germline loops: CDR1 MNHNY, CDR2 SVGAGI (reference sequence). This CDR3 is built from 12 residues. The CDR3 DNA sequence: TGTGCCAGCAGTTATGGACAGAGGACTGGAGATTTT. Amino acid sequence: CASSYGQRTGDF.

In nucleotides, the CDR3 is TGCGCCAGCAGCCAAGATGGCAGGACAGAGTATGGCTACACCTTC. It is translated as CASSQDGRTEYGYTF. J is TRBJ1-2 and V is TRBV4-1; D might be TRBD1 (6 bases). Between the trimmed V and J ends, which lost 0 bases and 5 bases, there was a span of 13 bases. This CDR3 has 15 amino acids. Germline values: CDR1 MGHRA, CDR2 YSYEKL.

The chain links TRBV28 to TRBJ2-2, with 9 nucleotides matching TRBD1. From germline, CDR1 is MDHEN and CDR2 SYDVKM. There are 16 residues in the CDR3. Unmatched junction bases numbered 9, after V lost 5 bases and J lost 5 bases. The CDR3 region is CASSPYPGQGTGELFF. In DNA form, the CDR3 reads TGTGCCAGCAGTCCGTATCCGGGACAGGGTACCGGGGAGCTGTTTTTT.

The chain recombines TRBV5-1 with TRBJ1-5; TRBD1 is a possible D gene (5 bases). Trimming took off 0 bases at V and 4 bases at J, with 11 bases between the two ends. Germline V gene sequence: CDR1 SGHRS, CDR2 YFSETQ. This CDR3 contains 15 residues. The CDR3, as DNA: TGCGCCAGCAGCTTGGTCGGGGGGTCGAATCAGCCCCAGCATTTT. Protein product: CASSLVGGSNQPQHF.

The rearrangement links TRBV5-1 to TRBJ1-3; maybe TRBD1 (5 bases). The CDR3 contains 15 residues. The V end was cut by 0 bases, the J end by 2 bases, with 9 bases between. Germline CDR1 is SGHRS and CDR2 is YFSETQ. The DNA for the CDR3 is TGCGCCAGCAGCTTGGTACGGGGGACTGGAAACACCATATATTTT. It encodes CASSLVRGTGNTIYF.

CDR3 nucleotide sequence: TGTGCCAGCAGCGGGACTAGCGGCACAGATACGCAGTATTTT. It is translated as CASSGTSGTDTQYF. The chain uses TRBV2 and TRBJ2-3, with 10 bases that match TRBD2. V trimming: 6 bases; J trimming: 1 base; junction bases outside the gene matches: 1. CDR1 and CDR2 from the germline V gene are SNHLY and FYNNEI. This CDR3 has 14 residues.

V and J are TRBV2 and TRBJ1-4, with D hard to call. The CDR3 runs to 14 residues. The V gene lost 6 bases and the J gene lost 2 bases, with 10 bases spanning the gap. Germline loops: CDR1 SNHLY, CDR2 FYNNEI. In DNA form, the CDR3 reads TGTGCCAGCAGGGCCGGAGCGACTAATGAAAAACTGTTTTTT. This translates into CASRAGATNEKLFF.

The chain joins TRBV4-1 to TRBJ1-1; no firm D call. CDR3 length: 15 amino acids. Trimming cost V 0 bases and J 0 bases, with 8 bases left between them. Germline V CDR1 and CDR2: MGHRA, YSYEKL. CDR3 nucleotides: TGCGCCAGCAGCCAAGAGGTGGCAGTGAACACTGAAGCTTTCTTT. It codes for CASSQEVAVNTEAFF.

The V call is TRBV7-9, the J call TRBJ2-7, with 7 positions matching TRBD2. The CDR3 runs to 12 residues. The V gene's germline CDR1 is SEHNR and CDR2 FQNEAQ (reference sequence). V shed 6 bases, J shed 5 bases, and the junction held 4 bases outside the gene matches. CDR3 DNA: TGTGCCAGCAGACTGGGGGGGAACGAGCAGTACTTC. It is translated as CASRLGGNEQYF.

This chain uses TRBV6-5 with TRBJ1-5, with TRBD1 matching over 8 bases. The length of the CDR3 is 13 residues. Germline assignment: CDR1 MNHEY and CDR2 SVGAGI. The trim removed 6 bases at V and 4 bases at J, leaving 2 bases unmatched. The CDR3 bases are TGTGCCAGCAGCGACAGGGGAAATCAGCCCCAGCATTTT. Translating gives CASSDRGNQPQHF.

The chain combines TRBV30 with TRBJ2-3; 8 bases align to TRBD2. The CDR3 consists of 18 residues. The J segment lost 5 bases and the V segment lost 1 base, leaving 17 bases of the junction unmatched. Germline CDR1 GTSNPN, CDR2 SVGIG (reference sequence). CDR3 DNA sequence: TGTGCCTGGAGTGCCTGGAGAATAGGCGGGGGGTTCGAAGATACGCAGTATTTT. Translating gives CAWSAWRIGGGFEDTQYF.

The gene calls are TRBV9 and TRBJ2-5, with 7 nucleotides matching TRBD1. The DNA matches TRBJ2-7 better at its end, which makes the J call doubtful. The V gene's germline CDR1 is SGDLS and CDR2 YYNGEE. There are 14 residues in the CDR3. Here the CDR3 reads CASSESDRASEQYF. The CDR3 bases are TGTGCCAGCAGCGAGAGTGACAGGGCTAGCGAGCAGTACTTC.

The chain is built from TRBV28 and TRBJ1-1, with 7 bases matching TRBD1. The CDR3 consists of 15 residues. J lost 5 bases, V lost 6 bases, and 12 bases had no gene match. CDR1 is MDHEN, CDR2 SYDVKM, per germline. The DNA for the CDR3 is TGTGCCAGCAGATCACCTAACAGGGGAAGGACTGAAGCTTTCTTT. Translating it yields CASRSPNRGRTEAFF.

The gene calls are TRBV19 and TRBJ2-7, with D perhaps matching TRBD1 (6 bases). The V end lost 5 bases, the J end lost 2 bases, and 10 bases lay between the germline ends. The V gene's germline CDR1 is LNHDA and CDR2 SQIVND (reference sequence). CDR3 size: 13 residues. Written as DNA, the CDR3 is TGTGCCAGTAGTGGGGACACAACCTACGAGCAGTACTTC. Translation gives CASSGDTTYEQYF.

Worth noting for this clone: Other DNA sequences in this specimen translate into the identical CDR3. The CDR3 DNA reads as TGTGCCAGCAGTTCCGGGGGTAGCAATCAGCCCCAGCATTTT. Its translation: CASSSGGSNQPQHF. J is TRBJ1-5 and V is TRBV28; maybe TRBD1 (5 bases). Germline CDR1 MDHEN, CDR2 SYDVKM. CDR3 length: 14 amino acids. The germline V and J ends were trimmed by 4 bases and 0 bases, with 7 bases remaining between them.

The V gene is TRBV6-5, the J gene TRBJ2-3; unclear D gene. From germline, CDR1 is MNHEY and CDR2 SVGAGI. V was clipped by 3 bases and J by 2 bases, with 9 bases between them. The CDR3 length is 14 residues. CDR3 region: CASSYRRLTDTQYF. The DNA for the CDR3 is TGTGCCAGCAGTTATAGGAGACTCACAGATACGCAGTATTTT.

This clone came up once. CDR3 sequence (DNA): TGTGCCAGCAGCCAAGGCGACAGGGATGTTGAAAAACTGTTTTTT. Amino acids: CASSQGDRDVEKLFF. This sequence joins TRBV7-9 and TRBJ1-4, with 7 bases aligning to TRBD1. V was clipped by 5 bases and J by 7 bases; unmatched bases: 10. This CDR3 contains 15 residues. From germline, CDR1 is SEHNR and CDR2 FQNEAQ (reference sequence).

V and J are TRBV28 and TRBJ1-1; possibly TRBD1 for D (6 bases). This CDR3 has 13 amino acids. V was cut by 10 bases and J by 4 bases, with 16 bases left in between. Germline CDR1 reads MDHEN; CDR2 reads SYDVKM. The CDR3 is CATLRAGATEAFF. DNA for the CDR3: TGTGCCACCCTTAGAGCGGGGGCCACTGAAGCTTTCTTT.

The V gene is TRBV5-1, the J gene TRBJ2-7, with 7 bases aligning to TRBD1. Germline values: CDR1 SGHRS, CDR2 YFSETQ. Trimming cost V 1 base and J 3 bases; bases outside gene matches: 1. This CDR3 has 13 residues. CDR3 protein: CASSLRDSYEQYF. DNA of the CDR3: TGCGCCAGCAGCTTGAGGGACAGCTACGAGCAGTACTTC.

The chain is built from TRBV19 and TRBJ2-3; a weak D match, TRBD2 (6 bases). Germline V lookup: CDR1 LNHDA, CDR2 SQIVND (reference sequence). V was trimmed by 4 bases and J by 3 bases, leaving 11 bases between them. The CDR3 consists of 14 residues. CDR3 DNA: TGTGCCAGTAGTAGAGGTGGGGGGACAGATACGCAGTATTTT. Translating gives CASSRGGGTDTQYF.

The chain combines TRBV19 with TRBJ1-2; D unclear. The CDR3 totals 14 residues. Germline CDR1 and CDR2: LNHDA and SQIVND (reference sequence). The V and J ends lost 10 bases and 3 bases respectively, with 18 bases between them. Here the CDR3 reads CATYSYPGDYGYTF. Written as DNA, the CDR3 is TGTGCCACCTACTCCTATCCGGGTGACTATGGCTACACCTTC.

This CDR3 reads CASRLMSRVPEAFF. CDR3 in DNA: TGCGCCAGCAGGCTAATGTCCAGGGTCCCTGAAGCTTTCTTT. The chain links TRBV5-1 to TRBJ1-1, with a possible D match to TRBD1 (5 bases). Looked up from germline, CDR1 is SGHRS and CDR2 is YFSETQ. This CDR3 is 14 amino acids long. Trimming removed 5 bases from V and 6 bases from J, with 17 bases in between.

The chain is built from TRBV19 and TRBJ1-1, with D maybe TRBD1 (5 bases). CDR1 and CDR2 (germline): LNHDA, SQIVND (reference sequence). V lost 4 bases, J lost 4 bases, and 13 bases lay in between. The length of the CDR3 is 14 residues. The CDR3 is CASSSQGIGTEAFF. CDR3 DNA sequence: TGTGCCAGTAGTAGTCAGGGTATAGGCACTGAAGCTTTCTTT. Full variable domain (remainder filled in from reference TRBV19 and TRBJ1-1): DGGITQSPKYLFRKEGQNVTLSCEQNLNHDAMYWYRQDPGQGLRLIYYSQIVNDFQKGDIAEGYSVSREKKESFPLTVTSAQKNPTAFYLCASSSQGIGTEAFFGQGTRLTVV.

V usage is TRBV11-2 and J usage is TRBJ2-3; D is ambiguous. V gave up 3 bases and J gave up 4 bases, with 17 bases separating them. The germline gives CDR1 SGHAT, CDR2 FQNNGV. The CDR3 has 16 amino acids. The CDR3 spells CASSLRLQAAPDTQYF. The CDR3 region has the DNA TGTGCCAGCAGCTTGAGGCTACAAGCAGCCCCAGATACGCAGTATTTT.

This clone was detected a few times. The CDR3 bases are TGTGCCAGCAGTTTAGCGGGGGGGCCCTTGAATACGCAGTATTTT. Amino acids: CASSLAGGPLNTQYF. V and J are TRBV28 and TRBJ2-3; 9 positions agree with TRBD2. Germline CDR1 MDHEN, CDR2 SYDVKM. This CDR3 spans 15 amino acids. V shed 2 bases and J 7 bases; nucleotides not matched to a gene: 7.